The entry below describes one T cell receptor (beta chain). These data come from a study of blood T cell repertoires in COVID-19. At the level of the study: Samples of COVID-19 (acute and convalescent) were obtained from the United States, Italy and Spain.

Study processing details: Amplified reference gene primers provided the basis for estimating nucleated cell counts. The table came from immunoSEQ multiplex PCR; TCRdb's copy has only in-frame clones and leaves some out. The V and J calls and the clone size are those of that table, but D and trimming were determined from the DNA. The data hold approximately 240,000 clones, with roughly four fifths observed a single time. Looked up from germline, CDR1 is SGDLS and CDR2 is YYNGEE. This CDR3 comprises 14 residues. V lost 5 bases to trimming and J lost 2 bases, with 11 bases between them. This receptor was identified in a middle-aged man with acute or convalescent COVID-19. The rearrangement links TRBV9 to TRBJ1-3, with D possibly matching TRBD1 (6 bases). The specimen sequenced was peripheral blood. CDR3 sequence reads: CASRGQGPGNTIYF. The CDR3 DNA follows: TGTGCCAGCAGGGGGCAGGGGCCTGGAAACACCATATATTTT.